This TCR beta chain was captured by sequencing in a study of blood T cell repertoires in COVID-19. CDR3 size: 13 residues. V lost 4 bases, J lost 1 base, and 7 bases lay in between. CDR1 is LNHNV and CDR2 is YYDKDF in the germline V gene (reference sequence). Here immunoSEQ multiplex PCR was the method, and the copy in TCRdb shows in-frame clones only, minus some. The sample shows about 440,000 clones, 80% to 95% of them seen only once. Sequences were obtained from PBMCs or T cells enriched from blood (not recorded which). J is TRBJ1-1 and V is TRBV15; a weak D match, TRBD1 (6 bases). This clonotype originated in a man between 18 and 35 years old who had recovered from COVID-19. CDR3 bases: TGTGCCACCAGCACACAGGGGAACACTGAAGCTTTCTTT. This translates into CATSTQGNTEAFF.